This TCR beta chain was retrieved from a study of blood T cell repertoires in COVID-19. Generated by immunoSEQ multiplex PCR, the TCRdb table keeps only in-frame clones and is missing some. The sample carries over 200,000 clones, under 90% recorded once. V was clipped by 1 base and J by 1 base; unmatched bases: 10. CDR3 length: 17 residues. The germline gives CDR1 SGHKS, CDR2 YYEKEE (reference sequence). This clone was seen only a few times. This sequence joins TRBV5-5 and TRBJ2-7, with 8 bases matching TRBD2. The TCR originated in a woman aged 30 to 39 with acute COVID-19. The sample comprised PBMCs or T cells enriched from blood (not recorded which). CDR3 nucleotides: TGTGCCAGCAGCTTGAGGGCGAGCGGGGGACAATCCTACGAGCAGTACTTC. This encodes CASSLRASGGQSYEQYF.